The 9 T cell receptor beta chains in this list originate from one sample, sequenced in a study of T cell responses to AZD1222 COVID-19 vaccine. This table comes from immunoSEQ multiplex PCR, and its TCRdb copy is limited to in-frame clones, with some not included. The table shows about 92,000 clones, with 90% occurring only once. Sequenced material: peripheral blood, taken on day 0 of AZD1222 vaccination. The source is an adult in good health.

This chain links TRBV4-2 with TRBJ2-1; 14 nucleotides match TRBD2. Germline V gene sequence: CDR1 LGHNA, CDR2 YNFKEQ. The CDR3 covers 18 residues. Losses at the gene ends were 4 bases for V and 7 bases for J; bases not matched to a gene: 12. The CDR3 spells CASSLGTSGSPEGNEQFF. Here the CDR3 DNA reads TGTGCCAGCAGCCTTGGGACTAGCGGGAGCCCAGAGGGGAATGAGCAGTTCTTC.

This chain joins TRBV4-1 and TRBJ2-7; D uncertain. Trimming stripped 1 base from V and 9 bases from J, with 7 bases between. This CDR3 contains 11 residues. Germline V lookup: CDR1 MGHRA, CDR2 YSYEKL. DNA of the CDR3: TGCGCCAGCAGCCAAGGGGTTGCGCAGTACTTC. Residues: CASSQGVAQYF.

V gene TRBV7-2 combines with J gene TRBJ2-7; possibly TRBD1 or TRBD2 for D (5 bases each). CDR3 length equals 16 residues. From germline, CDR1 is SGHTA and CDR2 FQGNSA. V was pared by 4 bases and J by 3 bases, with 19 bases between. CDR3 sequence reads: CASSSAGAETYYEQYF. In DNA, the CDR3 is TGTGCCAGCAGCTCCGCCGGGGCGGAAACGTACTACGAGCAGTACTTC.

The chain uses TRBV10-1 and TRBJ2-1; 14 bases align to TRBD2. The CDR3 is 17 amino acids. Trimming at V came to 0 bases and at J to 5 bases, leaving 3 bases not matched to a gene. The germline gives CDR1 WNHNN, CDR2 SYGVQD (reference sequence). The CDR3 nucleotides are TGCGCCAGCAGTGAGTCGGGGACTAGCGGGAGTAACAATGAGCAGTTCTTC. Translating gives CASSESGTSGSNNEQFF.

This chain joins TRBV24-1 and TRBJ2-7, with 9 bases lining up with TRBD1. CDR1 KGHDR and CDR2 SFDVKD come from the germline V gene. There are 14 residues in the CDR3. J gave up 5 bases and V 9 bases, and 10 bases lay outside the gene matches. Here the CDR3 DNA reads TGTGCCACCGGCCCCAGGGACAGGGTCCACGAGCAGTACTTC. It yields the protein CATGPRDRVHEQYF.

The chain has TRBV4-2 and TRBJ2-4; no definite D call. Germline CDR1 reads LGHNA; CDR2 reads YNFKEQ. V was pared by 0 bases and J by 4 bases, with 10 bases between. The CDR3 loop spans 15 amino acids. CDR3 nucleotide sequence: TGTGCCAGCAGCCAAGAGAGTCGTCCAAAAAACATTCAGTACTTC. Its protein product is CASSQESRPKNIQYF.

V gene TRBV6-5 combines with J gene TRBJ2-1; 7 positions match TRBD2. The trim removed 2 bases at V and 5 bases at J, leaving 6 bases unmatched. The germline CDR1 and CDR2 sequences are MNHEY and SVGAGI. CDR3 length equals 15 residues. CDR3 bases: TGTGCCAGCAGTTACATGGGGGGGAAAAACAATGAGCAGTTCTTC. Encoded protein: CASSYMGGKNNEQFF.

The chain links TRBV7-8 to TRBJ2-2; D is possibly TRBD2 (5 bases). This CDR3 contains 14 residues. Germline V gene sequence: CDR1 SGHVS, CDR2 FQNEAQ. V gave up 3 bases and J gave up 4 bases, with 9 bases separating them. The CDR3 spells CASSLERFTGELFF. Here the CDR3 DNA reads TGTGCCAGCAGCTTGGAGCGGTTCACCGGGGAGCTGTTTTTT.

This chain links TRBV5-1 with TRBJ2-1, with 7 positions matching TRBD2. The trim removed 2 bases at V and 3 bases at J, leaving 5 bases unmatched. This CDR3 is 15 amino acids long. CDR1 is SGHRS, CDR2 YFSETQ, per germline. As DNA, the CDR3 is TGCGCCAGCAGCTTTCGGACGGGAGGCTACAATGAGCAGTTCTTC. Encoded protein: CASSFRTGGYNEQFF.